This T cell receptor beta chain emerged from a study of Ad26.COV2.S vaccination and SARS-CoV-2 variants. Across the study: Donor was in the COV1001 Ad26.COV2.S trial arm. Dosing was one shot or two shots 56 days apart.

The repertoire was sequenced with immunoSEQ multiplex PCR; TCRdb's copy has only in-frame clones and lacks some. Among 400,000 or so clones listed, about nine tenths were seen once. The V end lost 9 bases, the J end lost 7 bases, and 16 bases lay between the germline ends. The CDR3 totals 12 residues. The germline CDR1 and CDR2 sequences are MGHDK and SYGVNS. This sample's treatment: approximately 18 received Ad26.COV2.S at low or high dose, single or two shots; about 5 received placebo; per-sample allocation not given. At day 63 after the first vaccine or placebo injection, samples were drawn. Donation came from an adult in Boston who was aged 18-55 years. Expressing Wuhan-strain SARS-CoV-2 spike, an Ad26 vector served as the vaccine.

The receptor's source is a person between 18 and 65 years old who received the Ad26.COV2.S COVID-19 vaccine or a placebo. The input for sequencing was peripheral blood, taken in a trial of Ad26.COV2.S vaccine versus placebo. The chain carries TRBV25-1 and TRBJ2-7; D possibly corresponds to TRBD1 (6 bases). CDR3 sequence (DNA): TGTGCCAGTTCATGGACAGTTGGGGAGCAGTACTTC. Translated: CASSWTVGEQYF.